This TCR beta chain originates from a study of control samples from healthy donors and cancer patients. Profiling relied on immunoSEQ multiplex PCR, and the TCRdb table lists in-frame clones only, not all of them. The sample lists 150,000 to 200,000 clones; over 85% were seen once. Germline CDR1 is LGHDT and CDR2 is YNNKEL (reference sequence). The CDR3 consists of 16 residues. Trimming cost V 1 base and J 0 bases, with 9 bases left between them. This clonotype was obtained from a man aged 25-45 years in good health. The sequenced sample was blood. The chain links TRBV3-1 (or the pseudogene TRBV3-2) to TRBJ1-4; D remains unclear. DNA of the CDR3: TGTGCCAGCAGCCAAGTCGGGCGCGCAACTAATGAAAAACTGTTTTTT. It is translated as CASSQVGRATNEKLFF.